Each of the 18 T cell receptor beta chains below was sequenced from the same sample in a study of blood T cell repertoires in COVID-19. The protocol was immunoSEQ multiplex PCR, while the TCRdb copy is restricted to in-frame clones and leaves out a portion. The table lists about 230,000 clones, approximately 81% of them singletons. The sequencing sample was made of peripheral blood. The receptors originated from a man aged 35-49 years with acute or convalescent COVID-19.

This clone was counted a single time. The V gene is TRBV5-4, the J gene TRBJ2-3; D may be TRBD1 (6 bases). Germline V CDR1 and CDR2: SGHNT, YYREEE (reference sequence). The CDR3 is made up of 17 amino acids. Trimming cost V 0 bases and J 4 bases, with 18 bases left between them. In DNA form, the CDR3 reads TGTGCCAGCAGCTTGGAGGGAACAGGGATGGGGGCAGATACGCAGTATTTT. It specifies CASSLEGTGMGADTQYF.

There are a few counts of this clone. For the CDR3, the DNA is TGTGCCTCAGGGCCGGGGACACTGAGCTCCTATAATTCACCCCTCCACTTT. Translation gives CASGPGTLSSYNSPLHF. The gene calls are TRBV11-2 and TRBJ1-6; possible D gene TRBD1, 6 bases. The CDR3 totals 17 residues. The V gene's germline CDR1 is SGHAT and CDR2 FQNNGV. Trimming stripped 11 bases from V and 0 bases from J, with 20 bases between.

On this clone itself: The same CDR3 is also encoded by other DNA sequences in this sample. The genes are TRBV5-1 and TRBJ1-2, with TRBD1 identical over 8 bases. V gave up 3 bases and J gave up 4 bases; unmatched junction bases: 5. This CDR3 has 14 residues. Germline V gives CDR1 SGHRS, CDR2 YFSETQ. This CDR3 reads CASSSDRAFYGYTF. The CDR3 nucleotides are TGCGCCAGCAGCTCGGACAGGGCGTTCTATGGCTACACCTTC.

The chain combines TRBV12-3 or TRBV12-4 with TRBJ2-5, with D hard to call. The CDR3 is 12 amino acids. V was shortened by 5 bases and J by 5 bases, with 9 bases between the two germline ends. CDR3 nucleotide sequence: TGTGCCAGCAGTGCTAGGTCGGAGACCCAGTACTTC. It specifies CASSARSETQYF.

The rearrangement joins TRBV27 to TRBJ2-6, with TRBD1 matching 8 bases. With V trimmed by 3 bases and J by 2 bases, 3 bases remained unmatched. Germline CDR1 MNHEY, CDR2 SMNVEV (reference sequence). CDR3 length: 16 amino acids. CDR3 DNA sequence: TGTGCCAGCAGTTTTTCAGGGGGCGCTGGGGCCAACGTCCTGACTTTC. This sequence encodes CASSFSGGAGANVLTF.

The J gene is TRBJ2-7, the V gene TRBV6-2 or TRBV6-3; 7 bases are a match to TRBD2. Germline lookup yields CDR1 MNHEY and CDR2 SVGEGT. After removal of 2 bases from V and 5 bases from J, the junction contained 6 bases not matched to a gene. There are 14 residues in the CDR3. Here the CDR3 reads CASSYVRGGDEQYF. CDR3 coding DNA: TGTGCCAGCAGTTACGTTCGTGGGGGGGACGAGCAGTACTTC.

The V call is TRBV5-1, the J call TRBJ2-7, with 8 positions matching TRBD1. Germline assignment: CDR1 SGHRS and CDR2 YFSETQ. The CDR3 consists of 13 residues. The ends lost 4 bases at V and 3 bases at J; junction bases unmatched: 3. The CDR3 DNA follows: TGCGCCAGCAGCCTGGGGACAGGCTACGAGCAGTACTTC. It yields the protein CASSLGTGYEQYF.

The rearrangement uses TRBV7-7 and TRBJ2-2; tentatively, D is TRBD2 (8 bases). CDR3 length: 17 residues. V lost 4 bases, J lost 1 base, and 16 bases lay in between. Germline CDR1 SSHAT, CDR2 FNYEAQ (reference sequence). The CDR3 DNA sequence: TGTGCCAGCAGCTACAGGGACAGCGGGGGGAACACCGGGGAGCTGTTTTTT. Translated: CASSYRDSGGNTGELFF.

This clone turned up a few times. The chain uses TRBV2 and TRBJ1-1; 10 bases map to TRBD1. This CDR3 contains 14 residues. Germline values: CDR1 SNHLY, CDR2 FYNNEI. V shed 8 bases, J shed 4 bases, and the junction held 7 bases outside the gene matches. CDR3 region: CASGRGQGSTEAFF. In DNA form, the CDR3 reads TGTGCCAGCGGCAGGGGACAGGGGAGCACTGAAGCTTTCTTT.

The V and J genes are TRBV10-1 and TRBJ1-2, with 8 positions matching TRBD1. Germline V gene lookup returns CDR1 WNHNN and CDR2 SYGVQD (reference sequence). The CDR3 spans 12 residues. Unmatched junction bases numbered 4, after V lost 7 bases and J lost 6 bases. This chain's CDR3 is CASTTGEDGYTF. CDR3 sequence (DNA): TGCGCCAGCACGACAGGGGAGGATGGCTACACCTTC.

The V and J genes are TRBV28 and TRBJ1-1; weak D call: TRBD1 (5 bases). The germline V and J ends were trimmed by 2 bases and 1 base, with 8 bases remaining between them. Germline CDR1 and CDR2: MDHEN and SYDVKM. This CDR3 has 14 residues. This chain's CDR3 is CASSLGGWNTEAFF. The CDR3 region has the DNA TGTGCCAGCAGTTTAGGGGGGTGGAACACTGAAGCTTTCTTT.

The chain joins TRBV7-9 to TRBJ2-1, with TRBD2 matching 8 bases. CDR3 length: 16 amino acids. The J segment lost 3 bases and the V segment lost 1 base, leaving 5 bases of the junction unmatched. The germline CDR1 and CDR2 sequences are SEHNR and FQNEAQ (reference sequence). DNA of the CDR3: TGTGCCAGCAGCTTAGAGGGCGGGGGGATCTACAATGAGCAGTTCTTC. Translated, it gives CASSLEGGGIYNEQFF.

The CDR3 coding sequence is TGTGCCAGCAGTACGGGGGGACAGGGGGATACGCAGTATTTT. Protein product: CASSTGGQGDTQYF. V gene TRBV6-5 combines with J gene TRBJ2-3; TRBD1 agrees at 10 bases. Losses at the gene ends were 5 bases for V and 6 bases for J; bases not matched to a gene: 5. This CDR3 is built from 14 residues. CDR1 MNHEY and CDR2 SVGAGI come from the germline V gene.

The chain joins TRBV18 to TRBJ2-6; D gene unclear. Germline V CDR1 and CDR2: KGHSH, LQKENI. V was pared by 5 bases and J by 3 bases, with 8 bases between. CDR3 size: 14 residues. The CDR3, as DNA: TGTGCCAGCTCATCGACACTTGGGGCCAACGTCCTGACTTTC. Translation: CASSSTLGANVLTF.

The chain has TRBV6-2 or TRBV6-3 and TRBJ1-2; no clear D. The CDR3 is 16 residues long. V was cut by 3 bases and J by 8 bases, with 22 bases left in between. Germline V CDR1 and CDR2: MNHEY, SVGEGT. The CDR3 protein is CASSYQVGLYSGGYTF. For the CDR3, the DNA is TGTGCCAGCAGTTATCAGGTTGGACTTTACTCGGGAGGCTACACCTTC.

J is TRBJ2-1 and V is TRBV7-2; D is undetermined. V was clipped by 5 bases and J by 5 bases, with 16 bases between them. CDR1 SGHTA and CDR2 FQGNSA come from the germline V gene. This CDR3 region has 15 residues. CDR3 loop: CASSPDSFSDNEQFF. The CDR3 nucleotides are TGTGCCAGCAGCCCCGACTCCTTCTCTGACAATGAGCAGTTCTTC. The whole variable domain, filled in from reference TRBV7-2 and TRBJ2-1, reads GAGVSQSPSNKVTEKGKDVELRCDPISGHTALYWYRQSLGQGLEFLIYFQGNSAPDKSGLPSDRFSAERTGGSVSTLTIQRTQQEDSAVYLCASSPDSFSDNEQFFGPGTRLTVL.

This clone has just a few counts. This rearrangement joins TRBV29-1 to TRBJ1-2; 8 bases fit TRBD1. CDR1 is SQVTM and CDR2 is ANQGSEA in the germline V gene. There are 13 residues in the CDR3. The junction had 4 bases not matched to a gene; V was cut back by 7 bases and J by 0 bases. The CDR3 spells CSARQGSNYGYTF. In nucleotides, the CDR3 is TGCAGCGCCAGACAGGGGTCTAACTATGGCTACACCTTC.

The chain employs TRBV24-1 and TRBJ1-2, with D tentatively TRBD1 (5 bases). The length of the CDR3 is 14 residues. V lost 12 bases and J lost 2, with 18 bases in between. Germline CDR1 and CDR2: KGHDR and SFDVKD. The CDR3 coding sequence is TGTGCCCTGGTGCGGCGACAGTCAAACTATGGCTACACCTTC. It translates to CALVRRQSNYGYTF.